The text below deals with one T cell receptor beta chain. In the source study's methods: Researchers report that nucleated cell counts were estimated from reference gene primer amplification. Repertoires were generated with immunoSEQ multiplex PCR, while TCRdb's copy carries only in-frame clones and drops some. V, J and clone size were drawn from that table, and D and trimming were deduced from the DNA. The sample yields around 97,000 clones, over 75% seen once. The sample originates from a study of blood T cell repertoires in COVID-19. Study in general: There were acute and convalescent COVID-19 samples, and they came from the United States, Italy and Spain. PBMCs, B-cell-depleted T cells, or T cells were the source of the cDNA or gDNA that made up the material.

Sequenced sample: peripheral blood. This TCR derives from a human donor in a cohort sampled during active or convalescent COVID-19.

In DNA, the CDR3 is TGTGCCAGCAGCTTATACAGGGGCAACTACGAGCAGTACTTC. Amino acids: CASSLYRGNYEQYF. The chain has TRBV7-2 and TRBJ2-7; TRBD1 matches 7 bases. This CDR3 is built from 14 residues. Germline V gene data show CDR1 as SGHTA and CDR2 as FQGNSA. With 2 bases clipped from V and 3 bases from J, the junction kept 4 bases outside the gene matches.